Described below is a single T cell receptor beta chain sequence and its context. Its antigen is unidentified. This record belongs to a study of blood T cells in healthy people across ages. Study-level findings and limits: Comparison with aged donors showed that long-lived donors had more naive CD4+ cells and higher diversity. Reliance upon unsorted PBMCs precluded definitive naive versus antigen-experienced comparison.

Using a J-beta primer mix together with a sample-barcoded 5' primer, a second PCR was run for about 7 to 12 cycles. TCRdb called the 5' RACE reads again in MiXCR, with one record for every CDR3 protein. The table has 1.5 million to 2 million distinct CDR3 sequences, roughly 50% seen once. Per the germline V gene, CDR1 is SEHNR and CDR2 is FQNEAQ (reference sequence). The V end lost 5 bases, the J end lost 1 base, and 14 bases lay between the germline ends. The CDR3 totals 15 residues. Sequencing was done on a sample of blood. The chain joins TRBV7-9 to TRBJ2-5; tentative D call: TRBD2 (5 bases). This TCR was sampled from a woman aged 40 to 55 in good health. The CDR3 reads CASSPLGRTQETQYF. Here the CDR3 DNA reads TGTGCCAGCAGCCCACTAGGGCGGACCCAAGAGACCCAGTACTTC.